Described below is a single T cell receptor (beta chain) sequence and its context. The antigen is not known. The CDR3 spans 14 residues. The V gene's germline CDR1 is ENHRY and CDR2 SYGVKD. V dropped 9 bases and J dropped 5; count of bases not matched to a gene: 6. The data derive from a study of T cells after yellow fever vaccination. Background on the study: When fractions had low cell numbers, they were prepared with SMART-Seq v4 Ultra Low Input.

Study-level findings and limits: In post-booster samples, most primary-vaccination clones reappeared (roughly 96% CD4, about 91% CD8).

A single record per CDR3 protein comes from TCRdb applying MiXCR to the 5' RACE reads. The sample records a few hundred thousand distinct CDR3 sequences, about 19% being singletons. The source was PBMCs, collected before the yellow fever booster vaccination. The gene calls are TRBV10-3 and TRBJ2-3, with 12 bases fitting TRBD2. This receptor was obtained from a man younger than 35 who received the YFV17D yellow fever vaccine. CDR3: CAIGLAGNEDTQYF. The CDR3 DNA reads TGTGCCATAGGACTAGCGGGAAATGAAGATACGCAGTATTTT.